This TCR beta chain was sequenced during a study of blood T cell repertoires in COVID-19. In the study overall: Researchers got acute and convalescent COVID-19 samples from the United States, Italy and Spain. From T cells, B-cell-depleted T cells, or PBMCs came the material, which was cDNA or gDNA.

Original analysis: Scientists estimated how many nucleated cells there were by amplifying reference gene primers. Profiling relied on immunoSEQ multiplex PCR, and the TCRdb table lists in-frame clones only, not all of them. The V and J calls and the clone size are those of that table, but D and trimming were determined from the DNA. Of about 300,000 clones in the sample, under 90% were seen once. This receptor was obtained from a woman aged 45-59 years who had recovered from COVID-19. The sequencing sample was made of peripheral blood.

This chain's CDR3 is CASSLAVAVTQETQYF. In DNA, the CDR3 is TGTGCCAGCAGCTTAGCTGTGGCGGTAACTCAAGAGACCCAGTACTTC. This sequence joins TRBV7-6 and TRBJ2-5; D uncertain. The CDR3 consists of 16 residues. Germline V CDR1 and CDR2: SGHVS, FNYEAQ. V shed 0 bases and J shed 2 bases, with 13 bases lying between them.